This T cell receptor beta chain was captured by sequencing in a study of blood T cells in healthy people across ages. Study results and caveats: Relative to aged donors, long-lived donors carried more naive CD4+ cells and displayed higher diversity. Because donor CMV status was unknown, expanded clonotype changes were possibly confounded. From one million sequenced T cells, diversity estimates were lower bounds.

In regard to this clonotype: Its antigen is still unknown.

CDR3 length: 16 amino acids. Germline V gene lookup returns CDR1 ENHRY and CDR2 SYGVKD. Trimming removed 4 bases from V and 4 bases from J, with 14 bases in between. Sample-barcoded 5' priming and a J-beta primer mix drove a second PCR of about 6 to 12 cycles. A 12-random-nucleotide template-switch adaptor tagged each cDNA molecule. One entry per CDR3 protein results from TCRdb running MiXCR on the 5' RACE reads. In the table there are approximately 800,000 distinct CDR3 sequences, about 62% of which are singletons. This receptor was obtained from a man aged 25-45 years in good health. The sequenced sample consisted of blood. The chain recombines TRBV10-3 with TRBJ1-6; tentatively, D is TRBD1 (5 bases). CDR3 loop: CAISVETVKYNSPLHF. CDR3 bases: TGTGCCATCAGTGTAGAGACAGTAAAGTATAATTCACCCCTCCACTTT.